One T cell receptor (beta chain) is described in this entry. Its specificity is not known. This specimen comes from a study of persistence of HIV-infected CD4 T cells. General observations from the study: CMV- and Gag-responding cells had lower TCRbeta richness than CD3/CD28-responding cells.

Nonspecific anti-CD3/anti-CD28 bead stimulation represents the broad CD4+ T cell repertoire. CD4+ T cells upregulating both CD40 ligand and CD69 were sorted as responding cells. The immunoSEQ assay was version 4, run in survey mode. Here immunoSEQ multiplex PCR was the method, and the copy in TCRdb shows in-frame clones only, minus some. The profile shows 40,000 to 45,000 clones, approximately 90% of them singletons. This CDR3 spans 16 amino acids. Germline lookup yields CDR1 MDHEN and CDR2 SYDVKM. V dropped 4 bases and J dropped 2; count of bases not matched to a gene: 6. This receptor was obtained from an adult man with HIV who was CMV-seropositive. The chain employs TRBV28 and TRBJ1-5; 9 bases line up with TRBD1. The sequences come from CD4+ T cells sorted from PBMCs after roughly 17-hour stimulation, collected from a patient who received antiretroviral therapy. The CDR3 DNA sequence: TGTGCCAGCAGTTCGGGACAGGGAGACGGCAATCAGCCCCAGCATTTT. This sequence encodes CASSSGQGDGNQPQHF. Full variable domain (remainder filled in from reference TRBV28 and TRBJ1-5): DVKVTQSSRYLVKRTGEKVFLECVQDMDHENMFWYRQDPGLGLRLIYFSYDVKMKEKGDIPEGYSVSREKKERFSLILESASTNQTSMYLCASSSGQGDGNQPQHFGDGTRLSIL.